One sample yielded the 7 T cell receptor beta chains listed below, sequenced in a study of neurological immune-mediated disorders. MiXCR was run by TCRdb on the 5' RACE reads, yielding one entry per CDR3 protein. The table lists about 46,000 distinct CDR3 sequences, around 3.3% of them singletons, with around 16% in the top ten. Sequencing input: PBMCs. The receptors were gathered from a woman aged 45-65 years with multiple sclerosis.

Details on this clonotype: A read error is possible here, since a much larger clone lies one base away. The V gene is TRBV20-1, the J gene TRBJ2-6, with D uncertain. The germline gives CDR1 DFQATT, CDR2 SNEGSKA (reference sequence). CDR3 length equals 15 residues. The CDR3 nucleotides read TGCGGTGCTAGAGATGCTAACTCTGGGGCCAACGTCCTGACTTTC. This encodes CGARDANSGANVLTF.

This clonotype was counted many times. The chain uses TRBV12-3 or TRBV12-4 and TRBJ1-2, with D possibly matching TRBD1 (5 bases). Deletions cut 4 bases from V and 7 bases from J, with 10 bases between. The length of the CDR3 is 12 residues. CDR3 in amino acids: CASSSGTTGYTF. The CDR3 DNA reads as TGTGCCAGCAGTTCCGGGACTACTGGCTACACCTTC.

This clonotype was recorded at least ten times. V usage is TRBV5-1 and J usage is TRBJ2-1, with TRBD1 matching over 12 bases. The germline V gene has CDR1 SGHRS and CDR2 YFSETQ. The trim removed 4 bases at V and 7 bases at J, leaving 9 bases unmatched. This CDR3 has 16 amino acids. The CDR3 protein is CASSLGQGAIINEQFF. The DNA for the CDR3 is TGCGCCAGCAGCCTGGGACAGGGGGCGATTATAAATGAGCAGTTCTTC.

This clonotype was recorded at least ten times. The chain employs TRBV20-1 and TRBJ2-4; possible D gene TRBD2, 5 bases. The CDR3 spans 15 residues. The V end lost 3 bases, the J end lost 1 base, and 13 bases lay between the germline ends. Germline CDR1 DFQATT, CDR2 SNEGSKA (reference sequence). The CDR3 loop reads CSARSPEGAKNIQYF. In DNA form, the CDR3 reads TGCAGTGCTAGGTCCCCCGAGGGTGCCAAAAACATTCAGTACTTC.

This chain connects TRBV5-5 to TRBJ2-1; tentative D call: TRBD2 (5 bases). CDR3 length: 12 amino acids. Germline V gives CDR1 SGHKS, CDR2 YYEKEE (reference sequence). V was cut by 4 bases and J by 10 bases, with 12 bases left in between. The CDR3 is CASSLAEREQFF. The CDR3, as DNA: TGTGCCAGCAGCCTAGCAGAAAGAGAGCAGTTCTTC.

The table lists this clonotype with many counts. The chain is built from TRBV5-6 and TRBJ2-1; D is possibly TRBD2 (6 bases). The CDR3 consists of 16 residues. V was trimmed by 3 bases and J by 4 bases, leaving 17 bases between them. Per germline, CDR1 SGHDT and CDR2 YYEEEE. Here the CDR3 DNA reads TGTGCCAGCAGCTCCGACTCTTGGCGGGAATACAATGAGCAGTTCTTC. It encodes CASSSDSWREYNEQFF.

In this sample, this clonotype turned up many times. CDR3 bases: TGTGCCACCAGCAGAGATTGGGACAGCAGCTCCTACGAGCAGTACTTC. It yields the protein CATSRDWDSSSYEQYF. This rearrangement joins TRBV15 to TRBJ2-7; 7 bases match TRBD1. Germline V CDR1 and CDR2: LNHNV, YYDKDF (reference sequence). The CDR3 spans 16 residues. V lost 0 bases and J lost 0; bases outside the gene matches: 5.